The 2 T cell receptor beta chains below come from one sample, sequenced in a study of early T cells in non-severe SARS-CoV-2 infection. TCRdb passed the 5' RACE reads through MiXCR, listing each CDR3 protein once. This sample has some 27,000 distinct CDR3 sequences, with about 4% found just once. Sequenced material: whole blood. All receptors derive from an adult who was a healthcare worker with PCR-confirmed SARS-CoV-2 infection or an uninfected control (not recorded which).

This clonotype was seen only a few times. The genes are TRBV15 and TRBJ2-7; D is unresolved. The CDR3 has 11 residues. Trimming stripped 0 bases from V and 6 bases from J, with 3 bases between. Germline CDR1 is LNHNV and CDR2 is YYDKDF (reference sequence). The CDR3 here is CATSREAEQYF. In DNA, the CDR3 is TGTGCCACCAGCAGAGAGGCCGAGCAGTACTTC.

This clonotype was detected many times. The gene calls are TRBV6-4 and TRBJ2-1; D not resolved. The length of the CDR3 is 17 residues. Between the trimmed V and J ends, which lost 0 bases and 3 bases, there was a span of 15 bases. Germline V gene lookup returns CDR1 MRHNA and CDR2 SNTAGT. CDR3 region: CASSDSTVVGDYNEQFF. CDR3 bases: TGTGCCAGCAGTGACTCCACGGTAGTCGGAGACTACAATGAGCAGTTCTTC.